This T cell receptor beta chain comes out of a study of T cells in localized non-small cell lung cancer. Of note for this clone: Its antigen is not known. At one end the junction does not follow the germline gene, possibly because of a read error.

The table came from immunoSEQ multiplex PCR; TCRdb's copy has only in-frame clones and leaves some out. The sample records 30,000 to 45,000 clones, around 85% being singletons. Study findings and constraints: Analysis by sequencing included only one tumor region, so heterogeneity remains possible.

Sequencing was performed on peripheral blood, taken before any cancer treatment. This TCR was sampled from a woman aged 40-69 years with stage I lung adenocarcinoma.

The CDR3 protein is CASSEDGTGFTGELFF. The CDR3 nucleotides read TGCGCCAGCAGCGAAGACGGGACAGGGTTCACCGGGGAGCTGTTTTTT. The J gene is TRBJ2-2, the V gene TRBV4-1, with 9 positions matching TRBD1. Germline CDR1 MGHRA, CDR2 YSYEKL. The CDR3 is made up of 16 amino acids.